Below, 19 T cell receptor beta chains from the same sample are listed, as sequenced in a study of blood T cell repertoires in COVID-19. Generated by immunoSEQ multiplex PCR, the TCRdb table keeps only in-frame clones and is missing some. The sample has about 300,000 clones; approximately 85% are singletons. Sequenced sample: PBMCs or T cells enriched from blood (not recorded which). The source of these receptors is a young man who had recovered from COVID-19.

The chain is built from TRBV21-1 and TRBJ2-7; the D call of TRBD2 is as the table states it, not checked on the DNA. TRBV21-1 is listed as a pseudogene. CDR3 length: 12 residues. CDR3 residues: CASTPGGTEQYF. CDR3 in DNA: TGTGCCAGCACCCCGGGGGGGACCGAGCAGTACTTC.

The chain employs TRBV2 and TRBJ1-6, with no clear D. Per germline, CDR1 SNHLY and CDR2 FYNNEI. Trimming stripped 3 bases from V and 15 bases from J, with 21 bases between. The CDR3 loop spans 15 amino acids. Here the CDR3 reads CASSEGHGNIGVLHF. The CDR3 region has the DNA TGTGCCAGCAGTGAGGGCCACGGAAATATAGGCGTCCTCCACTTT.

The rearrangement joins TRBV5-3 to TRBJ2-1; TRBD2 is a possible D gene (5 bases). TRBV5-3 is an ORF, with its function uncertain. V was pared by 0 bases and J by 9 bases, with 13 bases between. The CDR3 runs to 14 residues. The CDR3 coding sequence is TGTGCCAGAAGCTTGGGCCCGGGGATTCCTGAGCAGTTCTTC. Encoded protein: CARSLGPGIPEQFF.

The V gene is TRBV11-2, the J gene TRBJ1-5, with 8 bases matching TRBD1. The germline gives CDR1 SGHAT, CDR2 FQNNGV. This CDR3 has 15 residues. After removal of 1 base from V and 7 bases from J, the junction contained 6 bases not matched to a gene. The DNA of the CDR3 is TGTGCCAGCAGCTTAGGACAGGGGTCCATCCAGCCCCAGCATTTT. This translates into CASSLGQGSIQPQHF.

The rearrangement uses TRBV2 and TRBJ1-1; 7 nucleotides line up with TRBD1. Germline CDR1 is SNHLY and CDR2 is FYNNEI. This CDR3 contains 13 residues. J lost 7 bases, V lost 6 bases, and 8 bases had no gene match. The CDR3 is CASRGDSLYEAFF. The CDR3 DNA reads TGTGCCAGCAGAGGGGACAGCTTATATGAAGCTTTCTTT.

In its sample, this clone was seen a few times. This chain joins TRBV11-3 and TRBJ1-1; D unclear. Deletions cut 1 base from V and 6 bases from J, with 12 bases between. The CDR3 extends over 14 amino acids. Germline V gene lookup returns CDR1 SGHNT and CDR2 YENEEA. CDR3 sequence (DNA): TGTGCCAGCAGCTTAGTCGGTGGTTCACCTGAAGCTTTCTTT. Translating it yields CASSLVGGSPEAFF.

The chain couples TRBV29-1 to TRBJ1-1; 7 bases are shared with TRBD1. CDR1 is SQVTM and CDR2 is ANQGSEA in the germline V gene. Losses at the gene ends were 6 bases for V and 6 bases for J; bases not matched to a gene: 10. The CDR3 is made up of 13 amino acids. CDR3 coding DNA: TGCAGCGTATTCGATGGACAGGTCCCTGAAGCTTTCTTT. Translation gives CSVFDGQVPEAFF.

This chain connects TRBV7-6 to TRBJ2-5; 11 nucleotides agree with TRBD2. There are 16 residues in the CDR3. V was pared by 6 bases and J by 5 bases, with 11 bases of the junction left unmatched. Germline V gene lookup returns CDR1 SGHVS and CDR2 FNYEAQ. In DNA form, the CDR3 reads TGTGCCAGCAGGTCGTCTAGCGGGGGGTTCGGGGAGACCCAGTACTTC. Amino acids: CASRSSSGGFGETQYF.

This chain links TRBV7-8 with TRBJ2-3; 9 bases are shared with TRBD1. The CDR3 is 14 residues long. V lost 3 bases to trimming and J lost 6 bases; unmatched junction nucleotides: 4. Germline CDR1 SGHVS, CDR2 FQNEAQ. The CDR3 sequence: CASSLQGQGDTQYF. CDR3 in DNA: TGTGCCAGCAGCTTGCAGGGACAGGGCGATACGCAGTATTTT. Based on the CDR3 plus reference TRBV7-8 and TRBJ2-3, the full variable domain is GAGVSQSPRYKVAKRGQDVALRCDPISGHVSLFWYQQALGQGPEFLTYFQNEAQLDKSGLPSDRFFAERPEGSVSTLKIQRTQQEDSAVYLCASSLQGQGDTQYFGPGTRLTVL.

This chain uses TRBV27 with TRBJ1-1; weak D call: TRBD1 (6 bases). The CDR3 extends over 14 amino acids. The germline CDR1 and CDR2 sequences are MNHEY and SMNVEV (reference sequence). The V end lost 4 bases, the J end lost 6 bases, and 15 bases lay between the germline ends. The CDR3, as DNA: TGTGCCAGCAGTTCCACAGGGAAATACGCTGAAGCTTTCTTT. Protein sequence: CASSSTGKYAEAFF.

J is TRBJ2-1 and V is TRBV5-1; 7 bases line up with TRBD1. Trimming at V came to 1 base and at J to 0 bases, leaving 4 bases not matched to a gene. Germline-derived CDR1 and CDR2 are SGHRS and YFSETQ. The CDR3 loop spans 16 amino acids. CDR3 nucleotide sequence: TGCGCCAGCAGCTTGTCTGGACAGGTCTCCTACAATGAGCAGTTCTTC. It encodes CASSLSGQVSYNEQFF.

V is TRBV4-1 and J is TRBJ1-4; no clear D gene. V was shortened by 4 bases and J by 11 bases, with 11 bases between the two germline ends. The CDR3 loop spans 12 amino acids. Germline CDR1 is MGHRA and CDR2 is YSYEKL. The CDR3 DNA is TGCGCCAGCAGCCGGGAGGGAGACAAACTGTTTTTT. The encoded protein is CASSREGDKLFF.

The V call is TRBV5-4, the J call TRBJ2-5, with no clear D. Germline V gene data show CDR1 as SGHNT and CDR2 as YYREEE (reference sequence). V was cut by 4 bases and J by 3 bases, with 4 bases left in between. The CDR3 contains 11 residues. The CDR3 bases are TGTGCCAGCAGCGTAGAAGAGACCCAGTACTTC. Protein: CASSVEETQYF.

The rearrangement links TRBV2 to TRBJ2-7; D call uncertain. This CDR3 has 15 residues. Per germline, CDR1 SNHLY and CDR2 FYNNEI. Trimming removed 3 bases at V and 4 bases at J, with 16 bases between. CDR3 sequence reads: CASSEGSGLMYEQYF. The CDR3 bases are TGTGCCAGCAGTGAGGGTTCAGGCCTGATGTACGAGCAGTACTTC.

This chain uses TRBV27 with TRBJ1-4; D is undetermined. The germline CDR1 and CDR2 sequences are MNHEY and SMNVEV (reference sequence). V shed 3 bases and J shed 5 bases, with 10 bases lying between them. The CDR3 consists of 14 residues. The CDR3 sequence: CASSFLGRNEKLFF. The CDR3 DNA reads as TGTGCCAGCAGTTTTCTTGGGCGCAATGAAAAACTGTTTTTT.

The V call is TRBV11-3, the J call TRBJ2-6, with no clear D. Germline V CDR1 and CDR2: SGHNT, YENEEA. The CDR3 is 14 amino acids. Trimming shortened V by 1 base and J by 2 bases, and 3 bases separated the two germline ends. CDR3 region: CASSLGTGANVLTF. CDR3 nucleotides: TGTGCCAGCAGCTTAGGTACTGGGGCCAACGTCCTGACTTTC.

This chain links TRBV4-2 with TRBJ2-4, with 7 bases identical to TRBD1. V lost 1 base, J lost 7 bases, and 13 bases stayed unmatched. The CDR3 contains 17 residues. CDR1 is LGHNA, CDR2 YNFKEQ, per germline. CDR3: CASSQVITGVDSNIQYF. The CDR3, as DNA: TGTGCCAGCAGCCAAGTTATTACAGGGGTAGATTCGAACATTCAGTACTTC.

The V gene is TRBV19, the J gene TRBJ1-1; D is perhaps TRBD1 (5 bases). This CDR3 region has 21 residues. CDR1 and CDR2 (germline): LNHDA, SQIVND (reference sequence). The V end lost 4 bases, the J end lost 0 bases, and 30 bases lay between the germline ends. The CDR3 reads CASSSQHWVSGLASLNTEAFF. Here the CDR3 DNA reads TGTGCCAGTAGTAGCCAACACTGGGTTTCAGGGTTGGCGTCGCTGAACACTGAAGCTTTCTTT.

The J gene is TRBJ1-2, the V gene TRBV5-5; D gene unclear. This CDR3 region has 16 residues. Germline V gene data show CDR1 as SGHKS and CDR2 as YYEKEE (reference sequence). V was clipped by 0 bases and J by 0 bases, with 12 bases between them. The CDR3 DNA sequence: TGTGCCAGCAGCTTGGATGGGGAGAATACTAACTATGGCTACACCTTC. Encoded protein: CASSLDGENTNYGYTF.